This record covers a single TCR beta chain. TCRdb's copy holds only in-frame clones and misses some; the assay was immunoSEQ multiplex PCR. The table shows approximately 2,200,000 clones, with 90% to 95% occurring only once. CD8 cells regarded as naive lacked CD45RO, were positively chosen for CCR7, and omitted terminally differentiated effector memory CD45RA+ cells. The data originate from a study of shared clonotypes between healthy human individuals. Trimming took 11 bases from V and 6 from J; bases not matched to a gene: 6. CDR3 size: 13 residues. Germline lookup yields CDR1 MNHNY and CDR2 SVGAGI (reference sequence).

Sequencing input: naive CD8+ T cells from PBMCs. The clonotype comes from a man aged 18 to 29 in good health. Some clones in this sample may be carry-over from other donors' samples. The chain is built from TRBV6-6 and TRBJ2-2; 10 nucleotides line up with TRBD1. CDR3 region: CAGGTGVAGELFF. The CDR3 coding sequence is TGTGCCGGCGGGACAGGGGTTGCCGGGGAGCTGTTTTTT.